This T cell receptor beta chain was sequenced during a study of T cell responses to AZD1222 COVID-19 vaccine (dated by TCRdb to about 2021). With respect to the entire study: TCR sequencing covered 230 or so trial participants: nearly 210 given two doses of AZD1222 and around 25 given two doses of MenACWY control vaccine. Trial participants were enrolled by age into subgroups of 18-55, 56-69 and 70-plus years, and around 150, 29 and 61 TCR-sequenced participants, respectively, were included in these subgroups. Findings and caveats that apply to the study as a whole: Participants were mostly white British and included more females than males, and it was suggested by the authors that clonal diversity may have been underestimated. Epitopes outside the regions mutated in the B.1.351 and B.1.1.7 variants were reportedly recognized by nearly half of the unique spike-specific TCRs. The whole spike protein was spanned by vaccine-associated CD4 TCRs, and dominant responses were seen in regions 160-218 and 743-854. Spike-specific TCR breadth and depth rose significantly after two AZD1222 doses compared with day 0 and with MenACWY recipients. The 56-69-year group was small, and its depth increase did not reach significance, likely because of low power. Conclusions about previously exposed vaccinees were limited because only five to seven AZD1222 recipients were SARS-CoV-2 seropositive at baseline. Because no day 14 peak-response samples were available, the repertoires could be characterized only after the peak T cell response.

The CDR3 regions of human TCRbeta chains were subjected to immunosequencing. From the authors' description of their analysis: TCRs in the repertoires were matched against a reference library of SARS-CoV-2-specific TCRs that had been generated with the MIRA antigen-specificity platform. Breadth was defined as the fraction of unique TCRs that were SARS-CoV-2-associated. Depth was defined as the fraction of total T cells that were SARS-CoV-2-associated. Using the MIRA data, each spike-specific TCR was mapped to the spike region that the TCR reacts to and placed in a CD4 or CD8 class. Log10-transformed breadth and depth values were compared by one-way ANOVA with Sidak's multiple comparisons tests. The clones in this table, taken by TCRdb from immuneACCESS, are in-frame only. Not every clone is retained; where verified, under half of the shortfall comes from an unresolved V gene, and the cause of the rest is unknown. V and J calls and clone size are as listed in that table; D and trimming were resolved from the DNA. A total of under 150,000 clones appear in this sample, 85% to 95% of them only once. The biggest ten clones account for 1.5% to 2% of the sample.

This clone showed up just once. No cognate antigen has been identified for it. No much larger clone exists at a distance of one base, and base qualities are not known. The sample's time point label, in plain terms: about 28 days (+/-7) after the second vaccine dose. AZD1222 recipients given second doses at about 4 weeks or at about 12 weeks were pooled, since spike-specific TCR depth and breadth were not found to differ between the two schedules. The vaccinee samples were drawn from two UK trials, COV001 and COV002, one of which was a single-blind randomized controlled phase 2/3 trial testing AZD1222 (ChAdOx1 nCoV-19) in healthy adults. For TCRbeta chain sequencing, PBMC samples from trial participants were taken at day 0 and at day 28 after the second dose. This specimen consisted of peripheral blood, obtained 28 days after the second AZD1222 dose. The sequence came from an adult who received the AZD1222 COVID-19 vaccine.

Here the CDR3 is given as CASSSYNEQFF. The DNA sequence follows: TGTGCCAGCAGTTCCTACAATGAGCAGTTCTTC. The chain was built from TRBV12-3 or TRBV12-4 and TRBJ2-1; the D gene remains uncertain. Relative to germline, V is 4 bases shorter and J is 2 bases shorter, with 0 bases between their ends. The CDR3 sequence holds 11 residues, the cysteine and phenylalanine included. Just CDR3 DNA is preserved here, 33 bases in frame from base 1.